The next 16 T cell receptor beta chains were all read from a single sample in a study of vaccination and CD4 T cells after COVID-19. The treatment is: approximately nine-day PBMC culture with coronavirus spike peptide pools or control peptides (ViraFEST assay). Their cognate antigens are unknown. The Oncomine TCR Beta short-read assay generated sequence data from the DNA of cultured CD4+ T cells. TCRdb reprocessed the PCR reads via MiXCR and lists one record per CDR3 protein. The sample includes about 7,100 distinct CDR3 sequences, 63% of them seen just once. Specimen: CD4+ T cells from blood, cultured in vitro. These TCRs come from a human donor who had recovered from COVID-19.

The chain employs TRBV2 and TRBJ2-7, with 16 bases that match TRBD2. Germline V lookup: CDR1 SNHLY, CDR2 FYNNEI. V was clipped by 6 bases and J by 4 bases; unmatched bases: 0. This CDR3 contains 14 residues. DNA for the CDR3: TGTGCCAGCAGGGGACTAGCGGGAGGGTACGAGCAGTACTTC. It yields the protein CASRGLAGGYEQYF.

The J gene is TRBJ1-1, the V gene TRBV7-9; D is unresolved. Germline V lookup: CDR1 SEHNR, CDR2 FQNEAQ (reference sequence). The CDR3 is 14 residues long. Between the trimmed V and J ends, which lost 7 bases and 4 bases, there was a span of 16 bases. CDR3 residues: CASNAWAGGTEAFF. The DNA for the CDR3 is TGTGCCAGCAACGCTTGGGCGGGCGGCACTGAAGCTTTCTTT.

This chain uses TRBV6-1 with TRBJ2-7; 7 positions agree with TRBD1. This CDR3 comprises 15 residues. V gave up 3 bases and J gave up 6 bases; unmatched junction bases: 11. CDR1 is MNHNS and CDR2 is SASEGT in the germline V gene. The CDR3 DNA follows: TGTGCCAGCAGTGATTCGAACAGGGGTTTCAGCGAGCAGTACTTC. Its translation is CASSDSNRGFSEQYF.

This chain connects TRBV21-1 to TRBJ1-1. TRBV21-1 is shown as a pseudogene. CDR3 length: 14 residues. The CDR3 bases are TGTGCCAGCAGCAAAGAGACGGTGGACACTGAAGCTTTCTTT. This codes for CASSKETVDTEAFF.

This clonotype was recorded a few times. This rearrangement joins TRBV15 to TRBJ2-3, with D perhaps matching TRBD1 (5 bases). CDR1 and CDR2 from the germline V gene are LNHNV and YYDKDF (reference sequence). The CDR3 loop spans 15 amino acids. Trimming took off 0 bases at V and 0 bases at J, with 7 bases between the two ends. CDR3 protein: CATSRDRASTDTQYF. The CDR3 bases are TGTGCCACCAGCAGAGACAGGGCGAGCACAGATACGCAGTATTTT.

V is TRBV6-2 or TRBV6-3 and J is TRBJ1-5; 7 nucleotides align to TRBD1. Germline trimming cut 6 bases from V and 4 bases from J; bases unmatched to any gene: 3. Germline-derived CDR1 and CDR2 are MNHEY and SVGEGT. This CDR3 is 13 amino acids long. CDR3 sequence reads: CASRVTGNQPQHF. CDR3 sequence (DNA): TGTGCCAGCAGGGTGACAGGGAATCAGCCCCAGCATTTT.

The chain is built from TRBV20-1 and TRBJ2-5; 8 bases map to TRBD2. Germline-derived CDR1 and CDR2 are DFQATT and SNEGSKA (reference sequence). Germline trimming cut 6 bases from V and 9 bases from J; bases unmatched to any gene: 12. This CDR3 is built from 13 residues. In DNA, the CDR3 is TGCAGTGCCAACCGGGGACTAGAGGTCGCCCAGTACTTC. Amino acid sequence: CSANRGLEVAQYF.

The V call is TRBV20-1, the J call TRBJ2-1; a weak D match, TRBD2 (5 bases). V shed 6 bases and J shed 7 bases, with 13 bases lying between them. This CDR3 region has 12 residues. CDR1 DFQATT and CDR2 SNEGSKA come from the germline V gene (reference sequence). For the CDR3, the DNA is TGCAGTGCGAAGGGTAGGGAGAATGAGCAGTTCTTC. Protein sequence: CSAKGRENEQFF.

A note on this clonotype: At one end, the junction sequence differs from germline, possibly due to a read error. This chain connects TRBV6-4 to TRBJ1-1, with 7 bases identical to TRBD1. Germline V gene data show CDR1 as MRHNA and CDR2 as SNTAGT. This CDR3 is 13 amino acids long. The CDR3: CASSDQRDSRLVF. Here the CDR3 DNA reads TGTGCCAGCAGTGATCAACGGGACAGCCGGCTAGTCTTT.

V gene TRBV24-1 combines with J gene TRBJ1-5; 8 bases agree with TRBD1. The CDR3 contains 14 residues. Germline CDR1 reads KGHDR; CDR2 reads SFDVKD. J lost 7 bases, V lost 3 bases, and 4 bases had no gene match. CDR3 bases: TGTGCCACCAGTGATGGACAGGGTTACCAGCCCCAGCATTTT. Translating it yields CATSDGQGYQPQHF.

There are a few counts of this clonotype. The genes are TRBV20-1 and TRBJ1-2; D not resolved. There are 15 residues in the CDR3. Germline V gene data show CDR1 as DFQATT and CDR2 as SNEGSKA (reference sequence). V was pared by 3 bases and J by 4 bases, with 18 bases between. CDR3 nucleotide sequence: TGCAGTGCTAGTAATTGGTGGGGAGAAGGCTATGGCTACACCTTC. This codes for CSASNWWGEGYGYTF.

CDR3 sequence: CASSPRSGTGLADTQYF. CDR3 in DNA: TGTGCCAGCAGCCCAAGGTCCGGGACAGGGTTGGCAGATACGCAGTATTTT. V usage is TRBV7-2 and J usage is TRBJ2-3; 9 nucleotides match TRBD1. The CDR3 loop spans 17 amino acids. Germline loops: CDR1 SGHTA, CDR2 FQGNSA. The J segment lost 4 bases and the V segment lost 5 bases, leaving 13 bases of the junction unmatched. Based on the CDR3 plus reference TRBV7-2 and TRBJ2-3, the full variable domain is GAGVSQSPSNKVTEKGKDVELRCDPISGHTALYWYRQSLGQGLEFLIYFQGNSAPDKSGLPSDRFSAERTGGSVSTLTIQRTQQEDSAVYLCASSPRSGTGLADTQYFGPGTRLTVL.

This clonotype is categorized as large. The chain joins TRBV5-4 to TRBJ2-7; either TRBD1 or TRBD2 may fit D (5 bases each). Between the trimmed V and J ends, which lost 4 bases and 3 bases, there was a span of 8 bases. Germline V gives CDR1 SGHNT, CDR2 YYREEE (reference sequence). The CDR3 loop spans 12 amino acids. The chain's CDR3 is CASSGGFYEQYF. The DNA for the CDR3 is TGTGCCAGCAGCGGGGGTTTCTACGAGCAGTACTTC.

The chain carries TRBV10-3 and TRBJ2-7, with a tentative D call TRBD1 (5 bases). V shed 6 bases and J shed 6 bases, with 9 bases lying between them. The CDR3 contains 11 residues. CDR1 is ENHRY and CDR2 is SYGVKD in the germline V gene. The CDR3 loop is CAISQGGEQYF. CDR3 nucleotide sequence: TGTGCCATCAGCCAGGGTGGCGAGCAGTACTTC.

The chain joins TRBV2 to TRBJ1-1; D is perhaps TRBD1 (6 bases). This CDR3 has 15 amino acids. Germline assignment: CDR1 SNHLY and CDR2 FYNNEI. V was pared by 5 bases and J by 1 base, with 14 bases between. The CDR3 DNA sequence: TGTGCCAGCAGTTCCACAGGGACGGGGAACACTGAAGCTTTCTTT. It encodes CASSSTGTGNTEAFF.

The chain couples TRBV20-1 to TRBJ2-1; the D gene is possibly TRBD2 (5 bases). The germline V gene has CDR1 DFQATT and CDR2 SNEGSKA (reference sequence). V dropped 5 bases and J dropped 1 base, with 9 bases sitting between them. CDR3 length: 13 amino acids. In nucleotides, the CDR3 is TGCAGTGCTCCGAGGACTTCCTACAATGAGCAGTTCTTC. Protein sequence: CSAPRTSYNEQFF.